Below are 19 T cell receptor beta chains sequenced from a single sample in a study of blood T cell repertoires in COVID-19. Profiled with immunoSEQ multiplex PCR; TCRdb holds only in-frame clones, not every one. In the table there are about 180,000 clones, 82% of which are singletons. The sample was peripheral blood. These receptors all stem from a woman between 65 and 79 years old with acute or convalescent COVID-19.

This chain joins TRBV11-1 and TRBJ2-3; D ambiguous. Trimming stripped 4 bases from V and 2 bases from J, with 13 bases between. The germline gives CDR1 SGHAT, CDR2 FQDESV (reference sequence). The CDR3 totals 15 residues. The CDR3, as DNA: TGTGCCAGCAGCTCTCCTACCCGAAACACAGATACGCAGTATTTT. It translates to CASSSPTRNTDTQYF.

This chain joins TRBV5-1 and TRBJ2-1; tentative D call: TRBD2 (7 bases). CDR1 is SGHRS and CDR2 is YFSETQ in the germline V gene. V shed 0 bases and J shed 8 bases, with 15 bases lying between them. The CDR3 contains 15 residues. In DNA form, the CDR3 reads TGCGCCAGCAGCTTGGCCGGGGGGCCTATGCATGAGCAGTTCTTC. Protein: CASSLAGGPMHEQFF.

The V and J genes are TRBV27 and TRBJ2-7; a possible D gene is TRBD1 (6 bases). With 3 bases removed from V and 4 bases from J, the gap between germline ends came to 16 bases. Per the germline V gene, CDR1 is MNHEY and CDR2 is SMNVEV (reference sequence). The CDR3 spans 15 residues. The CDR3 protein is CASSFSRGRGYEQYF. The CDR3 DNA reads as TGTGCCAGCAGTTTTTCGAGGGGCAGGGGTTACGAGCAGTACTTC.

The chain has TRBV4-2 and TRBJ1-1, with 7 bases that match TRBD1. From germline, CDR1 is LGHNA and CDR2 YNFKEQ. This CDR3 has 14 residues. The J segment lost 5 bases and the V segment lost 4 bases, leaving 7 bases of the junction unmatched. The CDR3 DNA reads TGTGCCAGCAGCCCCTCAGGGGGTTGGACTGAAGCTTTCTTT. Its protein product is CASSPSGGWTEAFF.

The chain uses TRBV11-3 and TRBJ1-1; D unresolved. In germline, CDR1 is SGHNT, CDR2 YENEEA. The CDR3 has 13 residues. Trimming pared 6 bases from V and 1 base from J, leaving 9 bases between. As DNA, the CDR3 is TGTGCCAGCAGTTACAGAGCGAACACTGAAGCTTTCTTT. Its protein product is CASSYRANTEAFF.

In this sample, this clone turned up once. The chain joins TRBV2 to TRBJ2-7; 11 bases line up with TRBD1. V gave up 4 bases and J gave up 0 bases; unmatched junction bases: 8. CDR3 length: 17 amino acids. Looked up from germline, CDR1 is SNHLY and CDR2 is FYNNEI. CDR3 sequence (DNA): TGTGCCAGCAGTGTCCCCCCGGGACAGGGGGTCTCCTACGAGCAGTACTTC. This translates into CASSVPPGQGVSYEQYF.

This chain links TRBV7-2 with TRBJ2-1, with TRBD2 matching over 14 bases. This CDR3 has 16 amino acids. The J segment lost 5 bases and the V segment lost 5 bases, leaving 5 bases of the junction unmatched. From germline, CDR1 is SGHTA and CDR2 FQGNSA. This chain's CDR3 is CASSPRTSGRNNEQFF. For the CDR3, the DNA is TGTGCCAGCAGCCCTCGGACTAGCGGGAGGAACAATGAGCAGTTCTTC.

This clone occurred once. The CDR3 loop is CASSYGARGEQPQHF. The CDR3 DNA sequence: TGTGCCAGCAGTTATGGGGCCAGGGGGGAGCAGCCCCAGCATTTT. The rearrangement uses TRBV6-5 and TRBJ1-5; 7 bases are a match to TRBD1. Trimming cost V 3 bases and J 7 bases; bases outside gene matches: 9. The germline V gene has CDR1 MNHEY and CDR2 SVGAGI. The CDR3 totals 15 residues.

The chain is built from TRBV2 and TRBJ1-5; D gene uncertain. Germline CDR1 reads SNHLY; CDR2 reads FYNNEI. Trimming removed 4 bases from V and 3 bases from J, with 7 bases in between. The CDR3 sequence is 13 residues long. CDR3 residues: CASSAGNNQPQHF. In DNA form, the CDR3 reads TGTGCCAGCAGTGCCGGGAACAATCAGCCCCAGCATTTT.

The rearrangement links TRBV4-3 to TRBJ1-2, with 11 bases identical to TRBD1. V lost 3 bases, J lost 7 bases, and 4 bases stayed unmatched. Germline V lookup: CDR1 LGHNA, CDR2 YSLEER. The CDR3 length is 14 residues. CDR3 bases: TGCGCCAGCAGCCAGGACAGGGGGCTGAGTGGCTACACCTTC. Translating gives CASSQDRGLSGYTF.

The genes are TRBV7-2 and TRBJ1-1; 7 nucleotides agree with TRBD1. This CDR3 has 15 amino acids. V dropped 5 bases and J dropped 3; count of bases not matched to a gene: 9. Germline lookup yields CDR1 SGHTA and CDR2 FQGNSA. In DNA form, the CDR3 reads TGTGCCAGCAGCCCTGAGACAGGGAGGTACACTGAAGCTTTCTTT. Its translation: CASSPETGRYTEAFF.

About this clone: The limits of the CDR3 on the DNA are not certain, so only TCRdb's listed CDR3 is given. This CDR3 reads CASTSGQGAGQPQHF. The rearrangement uses TRBV19 and TRBJ1-5; the DNA was not used to check the table's D call, TRBD1. The CDR3 has 15 residues if both end residues are counted. Looked up from germline, CDR1 is LNHDA and CDR2 is SQIVND (reference sequence).

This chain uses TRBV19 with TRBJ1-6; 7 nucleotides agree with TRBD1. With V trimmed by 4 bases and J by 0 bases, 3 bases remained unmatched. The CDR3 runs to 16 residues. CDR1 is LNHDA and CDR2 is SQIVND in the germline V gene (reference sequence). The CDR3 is CASSRRQGSYNSPLHF. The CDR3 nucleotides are TGTGCCAGTAGTAGAAGACAGGGCTCCTATAATTCACCCCTCCACTTT.

The CDR3 DNA follows: TGTGCCACCAGCCGAAGGACAGGGGAGAATGAGCAGTTCTTC. Its translation: CATSRRTGENEQFF. This chain uses TRBV15 with TRBJ2-1, with 9 bases matching TRBD1. V trimming: 5 bases; J trimming: 7 bases; junction bases outside the gene matches: 6. This CDR3 contains 14 residues. Per germline, CDR1 LNHNV and CDR2 YYDKDF (reference sequence).

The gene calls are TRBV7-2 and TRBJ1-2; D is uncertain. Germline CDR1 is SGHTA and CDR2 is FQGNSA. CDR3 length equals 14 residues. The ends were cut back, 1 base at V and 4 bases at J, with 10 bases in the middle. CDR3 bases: TGTGCCAGCAGCTTAGTAGTCATCACCTATGGCTACACCTTC. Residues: CASSLVVITYGYTF.

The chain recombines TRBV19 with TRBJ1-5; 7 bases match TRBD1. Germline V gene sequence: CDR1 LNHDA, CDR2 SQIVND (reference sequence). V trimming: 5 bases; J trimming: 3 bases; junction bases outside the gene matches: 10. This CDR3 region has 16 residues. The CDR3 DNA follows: TGTGCCAGTAGTCCCCCCCCGACAGGGTTCAATCAGCCCCAGCATTTT. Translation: CASSPPPTGFNQPQHF. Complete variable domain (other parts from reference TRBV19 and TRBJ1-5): DGGITQSPKYLFRKEGQNVTLSCEQNLNHDAMYWYRQDPGQGLRLIYYSQIVNDFQKGDIAEGYSVSREKKESFPLTVTSAQKNPTAFYLCASSPPPTGFNQPQHFGDGTRLSIL.

The CDR3 coding sequence is TGTGCCAGCAGCATACCAGGCCGGGGGTACTTC. It yields the protein CASSIPGRGYF. The rearrangement joins TRBV3-1 (or the pseudogene TRBV3-2) to TRBJ2-7; tentatively, D is TRBD2 (5 bases). CDR1 and CDR2 from the germline V gene are LGHDT and YNNKEL (reference sequence). The CDR3 spans 11 residues. Trimming removed 5 bases from V and 12 bases from J, with 14 bases in between.

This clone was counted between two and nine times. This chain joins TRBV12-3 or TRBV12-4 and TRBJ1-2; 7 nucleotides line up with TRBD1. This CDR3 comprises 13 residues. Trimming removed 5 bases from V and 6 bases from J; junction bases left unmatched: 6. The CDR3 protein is CASSGTAWNGYTF. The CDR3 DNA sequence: TGTGCCAGCAGTGGGACAGCTTGGAATGGCTACACCTTC.

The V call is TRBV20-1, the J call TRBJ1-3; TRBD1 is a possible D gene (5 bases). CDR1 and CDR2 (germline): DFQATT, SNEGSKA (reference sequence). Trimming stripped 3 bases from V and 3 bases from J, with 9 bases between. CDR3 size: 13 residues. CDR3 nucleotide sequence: TGCAGTGCTAGTCCCGGGGGTGGAAACACCATATATTTT. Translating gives CSASPGGGNTIYF.